Following are 24 T cell receptor beta chains from one sample sequenced in a study of OX40 agonist ivuxolimab in advanced cancers. The data were produced by immunoSEQ multiplex PCR, yet TCRdb's version contains in-frame clones alone and is incomplete. In the table there are 53,000 or so clones, 88% of which are singletons. Sequenced here: CD4+ or CD8+ T cells sorted from blood, sampled in a trial of the OX40 agonist ivuxolimab. These receptors were obtained from an adult with an advanced solid tumor such as melanoma, head and neck, liver or kidney cancer.

J is TRBJ1-5 and V is TRBV11-2, with 7 bases aligning to TRBD1. The V segment lost 2 bases and the J segment 7 bases; nucleotides outside the gene matches: 8. Looked up from germline, CDR1 is SGHAT and CDR2 is FQNNGV. This CDR3 has 15 residues. The DNA of the CDR3 is TGTGCCAGCAGCTTATTCGGGACAGAGGACCAGCCCCAGCATTTT. Translation gives CASSLFGTEDQPQHF.

The chain joins TRBV20-1 to TRBJ2-7; D uncertain. Germline V CDR1 and CDR2: DFQATT, SNEGSKA (reference sequence). The CDR3 covers 11 residues. The germline V and J ends were trimmed by 0 bases and 3 bases, with 3 bases remaining between them. CDR3 sequence: CSARDGYEQYF. The CDR3 DNA reads TGCAGTGCTAGAGACGGCTACGAGCAGTACTTC.

The DNA of the CDR3 is TGTGCCAGCAGCTCGCTGGGGGGGAATGAGCAGTTCTTC. Translated, it gives CASSSLGGNEQFF. The chain carries TRBV5-6 and TRBJ2-1, with 7 bases lining up with TRBD2. The CDR3 sequence is 13 residues long. CDR1 SGHDT and CDR2 YYEEEE come from the germline V gene. V dropped 3 bases and J dropped 7; count of bases not matched to a gene: 4.

V and J are TRBV5-1 and TRBJ1-4; D gene uncertain. Germline V lookup: CDR1 SGHRS, CDR2 YFSETQ. V was clipped by 4 bases and J by 7 bases, with 17 bases between them. The CDR3 contains 15 residues. CDR3 sequence (DNA): TGCGCCAGCAGCCCTTTCGGGGAGGATGGTGAAAAACTGTTTTTT. Translation: CASSPFGEDGEKLFF. Drawing the rest from reference TRBV5-1 and TRBJ1-4, the complete variable domain is KAGVTQTPRYLIKTRGQQVTLSCSPISGHRSVSWYQQTPGQGLQFLFEYFSETQRNKGNFPGRFSGRQFSNSRSEMNVSTLELGDSALYLCASSPFGEDGEKLFFGSGTQLSVL.

The chain recombines TRBV2 with TRBJ2-1; 9 bases line up with TRBD2. CDR1 and CDR2 (germline): SNHLY, FYNNEI. The CDR3 loop spans 15 amino acids. J was trimmed by 4 bases and V by 6 bases; bases with no gene match: 7. CDR3: CASSSGTSRYNEQFF. The CDR3 bases are TGTGCCAGCAGCTCCGGGACTAGCAGATACAATGAGCAGTTCTTC.

This sequence joins TRBV19 and TRBJ1-4; D ambiguous. Trimming took off 3 bases at V and 0 bases at J, with 14 bases between the two ends. Germline V CDR1 and CDR2: LNHDA, SQIVND (reference sequence). The CDR3 totals 17 residues. The CDR3 DNA reads TGTGCCAGTAGTATTCTCTTACAGCGGTCAACTAATGAAAAACTGTTTTTT. It translates to CASSILLQRSTNEKLFF.

The chain joins TRBV2 to TRBJ2-3; D unclear. CDR1 is SNHLY and CDR2 is FYNNEI in the germline V gene. The V gene lost 8 bases and the J gene lost 0 bases, with 12 bases spanning the gap. The CDR3 sequence is 14 residues long. The DNA of the CDR3 is TGTGCCAGCGAACGAAGCTCTAGCACAGATACGCAGTATTTT. This gives the protein CASERSSSTDTQYF.

The chain has TRBV7-9 and TRBJ2-1; 7 bases match TRBD2. The V gene end was trimmed by 1 base and the J gene end by 5 bases; junction bases not matched to a gene: 5. Germline V lookup: CDR1 SEHNR, CDR2 FQNEAQ (reference sequence). The CDR3 contains 15 residues. CDR3 sequence reads: CASSLVAGAHNEQFF. The CDR3 DNA reads as TGTGCCAGCAGCTTAGTTGCGGGAGCCCACAATGAGCAGTTCTTC. Full variable domain (outside the CDR3, taken from reference TRBV7-9 and TRBJ2-1): DTGVSQNPRHKITKRGQNVTFRCDPISEHNRLYWYRQTLGQGPEFLTYFQNEAQLEKSRLLSDRFSAERPKGSFSTLEIQRTEQGDSAMYLCASSLVAGAHNEQFFGPGTRLTVL.

This rearrangement joins TRBV18 to TRBJ2-1; D is tentatively TRBD1 or TRBD2 (5 bases each). Germline CDR1 KGHSH, CDR2 LQKENI. There are 16 residues in the CDR3. Trimming removed 0 bases at V and 8 bases at J, with 17 bases between. CDR3 region: CASSPPGERRAYEQFF. For the CDR3, the DNA is TGTGCCAGCTCACCACCGGGGGAGCGGCGGGCATATGAGCAGTTCTTC.

The chain links TRBV2 to TRBJ1-1, with D unclear. The CDR3 has 13 residues. CDR1 and CDR2 from the germline V gene are SNHLY and FYNNEI. V lost 7 bases, J lost 2 bases, and 11 bases lay in between. The CDR3 is CASTDSANTEAFF. The DNA of the CDR3 is TGTGCCAGCACAGATTCAGCAAACACTGAAGCTTTCTTT.

V usage is TRBV6-6 and J usage is TRBJ1-2, with D perhaps matching TRBD1 (6 bases). The CDR3 covers 15 residues. The V and J ends lost 5 bases and 4 bases respectively, with 17 bases between them. Looked up from germline, CDR1 is MNHNY and CDR2 is SVGAGI (reference sequence). CDR3 nucleotide sequence: TGTGCCAGCAGTCCATCCGGGACACCGCCCTATGGCTACACCTTC. Encoded protein: CASSPSGTPPYGYTF.

The chain links TRBV5-4 to TRBJ1-1; 7 nucleotides line up with TRBD1. Germline V lookup: CDR1 SGHNT, CDR2 YYREEE (reference sequence). This CDR3 region has 15 residues. V shed 3 bases, J shed 5 bases, and the junction held 10 bases outside the gene matches. CDR3 sequence: CASSSTRGRWTEAFF. The CDR3, as DNA: TGTGCCAGCAGCTCAACAAGGGGGCGATGGACTGAAGCTTTCTTT.

The genes are TRBV6-1 and TRBJ1-5; the D is unclear. The V and J ends lost 7 bases and 4 bases respectively, with 11 bases between them. The length of the CDR3 is 13 residues. Germline V lookup: CDR1 MNHNS, CDR2 SASEGT. The CDR3 nucleotides read TGTGCCAGCATTAAGGACCGTAATCAGCCCCAGCATTTT. Encoded protein: CASIKDRNQPQHF.

This chain uses TRBV4-1 with TRBJ2-1, with 7 bases that match TRBD1. V was clipped by 3 bases and J by 5 bases; unmatched bases: 4. CDR3 length: 14 residues. Per germline, CDR1 MGHRA and CDR2 YSYEKL. The CDR3 region has the DNA TGCGCCAGCAGCCAGGGACAGCTGAACAATGAGCAGTTCTTC. Encoded protein: CASSQGQLNNEQFF.

The chain uses TRBV18 and TRBJ1-5; D uncertain. In germline, CDR1 is KGHSH, CDR2 LQKENI. CDR3 length equals 14 residues. The V and J ends lost 2 bases and 6 bases respectively, with 11 bases between them. The CDR3 sequence is CASSPSGEGQPQHF. CDR3 bases: TGTGCCAGCTCACCAAGCGGGGAGGGTCAGCCCCAGCATTTT.

The rearrangement uses TRBV27 and TRBJ2-3; 8 nucleotides line up with TRBD2. This CDR3 is 14 amino acids long. Germline V gives CDR1 MNHEY, CDR2 SMNVEV (reference sequence). J lost 5 bases, V lost 5 bases, and 6 bases had no gene match. For the CDR3, the DNA is TGTGCCAGCAGTCCGGGGGGGAAATTAGATACGCAGTATTTT. This sequence encodes CASSPGGKLDTQYF.

The gene calls are TRBV6-1 and TRBJ2-7; 7 positions match TRBD1. From germline, CDR1 is MNHNS and CDR2 SASEGT. The CDR3 is 13 residues long. V dropped 6 bases and J dropped 3; count of bases not matched to a gene: 5. The CDR3 nucleotides are TGTGCCAGCAGAAGGACAGGTGTCTACGAGCAGTACTTC. Translated, it gives CASRRTGVYEQYF.

This clone came up once. CDR3 residues: CASSLRGRSGNTIYF. The DNA for the CDR3 is TGTGCCAGCAGTTTAAGGGGGCGGTCTGGAAACACCATATATTTT. The rearrangement links TRBV28 to TRBJ1-3; TRBD1 agrees at 7 bases. Looked up from germline, CDR1 is MDHEN and CDR2 is SYDVKM. V was pared by 2 bases and J by 1 base, with 2 bases of the junction left unmatched. The CDR3 runs 15 residues. Complete variable domain (other parts from reference TRBV28 and TRBJ1-3): DVKVTQSSRYLVKRTGEKVFLECVQDMDHENMFWYRQDPGLGLRLIYFSYDVKMKEKGDIPEGYSVSREKKERFSLILESASTNQTSMYLCASSLRGRSGNTIYFGEGSWLTVV.

This chain connects TRBV19 to TRBJ1-1; D uncertain. The germline CDR1 and CDR2 sequences are LNHDA and SQIVND (reference sequence). This CDR3 contains 14 residues. Trimming cost V 3 bases and J 1 base, with 9 bases left between them. The DNA of the CDR3 is TGTGCCAGTAGTATCGATTTAGAGAACACTGAAGCTTTCTTT. Translation gives CASSIDLENTEAFF.

The rearrangement links TRBV6-4 to TRBJ2-7, with unresolved D. Deletions cut 9 bases from V and 0 bases from J, with 3 bases between. CDR1 and CDR2 (germline): MRHNA, SNTAGT. The CDR3 runs 10 residues. CDR3 loop: CARPSYEQYF. The CDR3 nucleotides are TGTGCCAGACCCTCCTACGAGCAGTACTTC.

J is TRBJ1-2 and V is TRBV18; D gene unclear. The ends were cut back, 6 bases at V and 0 bases at J, with 11 bases in the middle. CDR3 size: 14 residues. Germline CDR1 is KGHSH and CDR2 is LQKENI. The DNA of the CDR3 is TGTGCCAGCTCCCGCGACGGAGCTAACTATGGCTACACCTTC. Translation gives CASSRDGANYGYTF. Looking up the rest from reference TRBV18 and TRBJ1-2 gives the full variable domain: NAGVMQNPRHLVRRRGQEARLRCSPMKGHSHVYWYRQLPEEGLKFMVYLQKENIIDESGMPKERFSAEFPKEGPSILRIQQVVRGDSAAYFCASSRDGANYGYTFGSGTRLTVV.

This rearrangement joins TRBV9 to TRBJ1-2; D uncertain. The CDR3 is 13 residues long. CDR1 SGDLS and CDR2 YYNGEE come from the germline V gene. V was trimmed by 0 bases and J by 3 bases, leaving 6 bases between them. CDR3 loop: CASSVGYYYGYTF. The CDR3 DNA reads as TGTGCCAGCAGCGTAGGATACTACTATGGCTACACCTTC.

This chain's CDR3 is CASSLPISGVNNEQFF. CDR3 nucleotide sequence: TGTGCCAGCAGCTTGCCTATATCCGGGGTAAACAATGAGCAGTTCTTC. J is TRBJ2-1 and V is TRBV5-4; D may be TRBD2 (5 bases). The V end was cut by 1 base, the J end by 5 bases, with 16 bases between. Germline assignment: CDR1 SGHNT and CDR2 YYREEE (reference sequence). The CDR3 extends over 16 amino acids.

This chain connects TRBV29-1 to TRBJ2-5, with D uncertain. The V end was cut by 5 bases, the J end by 5 bases, with 3 bases between. This CDR3 has 9 amino acids. The germline CDR1 and CDR2 sequences are SQVTM and ANQGSEA. The CDR3 DNA is TGCAGCGTTTCTGAGACCCAGTACTTC. Its translation is CSVSETQYF.